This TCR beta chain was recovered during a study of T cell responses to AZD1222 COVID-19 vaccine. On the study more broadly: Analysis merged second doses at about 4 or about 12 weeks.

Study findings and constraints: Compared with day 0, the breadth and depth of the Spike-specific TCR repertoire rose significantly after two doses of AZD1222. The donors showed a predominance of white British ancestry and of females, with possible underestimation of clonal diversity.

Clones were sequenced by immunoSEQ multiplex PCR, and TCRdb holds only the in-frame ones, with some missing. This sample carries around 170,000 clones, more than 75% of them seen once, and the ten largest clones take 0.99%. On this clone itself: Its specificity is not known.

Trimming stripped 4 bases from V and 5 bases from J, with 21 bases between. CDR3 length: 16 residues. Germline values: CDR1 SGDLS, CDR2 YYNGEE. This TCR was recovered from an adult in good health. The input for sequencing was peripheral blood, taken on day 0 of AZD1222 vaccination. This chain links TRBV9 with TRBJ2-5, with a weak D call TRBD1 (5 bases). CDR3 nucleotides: TGTGCCAGCAGCTCCTCTGGGCAGGGTTTTGGGGAGACCCAGTACTTC. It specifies CASSSSGQGFGETQYF.